This entry is about one T cell receptor beta chain. Its recognized antigen is unknown. The sample holds no much larger clone one base away, and base qualities are not on file. The germline V gene specifies MGHRA as CDR1 and YSYEKL as CDR2. The CDR3, cysteine through phenylalanine, is 16 amino acids long. Only the CDR3 DNA is retained, 48 bases long and in frame from the first base. V ends up 4 bases short and J 9 bases short, with an unmatched junction base count of 13. The donors were included in the validation cohort of 100 to 150 subjects, a group kept apart from the roughly 730-subject first cohort. These data originate in a study of cytomegalovirus exposure and HLA in healthy donors (dated by TCRdb to between 2016 and 2019). About the full investigation: According to a later analysis, one platform produced both the roughly 110 validation repertoires and the 666 repertoires of the first cohort. The study aimed to test whether cataloging public T cell receptors could reveal signatures of past pathogen exposure. In addition to the first cohort of around 670 subjects, a separate validation cohort of 130 or so different subjects was used. High-throughput TCR immunosequencing, statistical association of individual TCRs with disease status, and machine learning were combined to predict cytomegalovirus infection status. Study-wide conclusions, independent of this receptor: It was suggested by the authors that the approach could potentially be generalized to other disease states and immunological phenotypes. The classifier was reported to diagnose cytomegalovirus status with high specificity and sensitivity in both the original cohort and the validation cohort. All 120 or so repertoires were used to score co-occurrence in the validation cohort in a later analysis, because that analysis had no HLA typing for the cohort. In vitro tests confirmed that three of the cytomegalovirus-associated TCR beta chains recognize cytomegalovirus antigens. A later analysis found that TCRs clustered in the first cohort also tended to co-occur in the 120 validation repertoires, with 94% of cluster scores above 0. While some public TCRs were present in many individuals, most TCR sequences turned up only very rarely across donors. The study gave a list of about 160 TCR beta chains associated with cytomegalovirus.

The protocol used for the library was the immunoSEQ multiplex PCR assay. Per the source publication's procedure: A statistical classification framework was built to diagnose cytomegalovirus status from the catalog of TCR beta chain sequences. TCRdb re-hosts the immuneACCESS table, in-frame sequences only. Its copies lack some clones; in the studies checked, an unresolved V gene accounts for under half of them, and the cause for the rest is not known. The V and J calls and clone size were taken over from that table, and D and trimming were inferred from the DNA. For this sample the table gives more than 95,000 clones, of which 89% were detected only once. Clones ranked in the top ten supply roughly 2% of the sample.

The sequenced material came from PBMCs. The source is a woman younger than 35 in good health and CMV-seronegative. Rearrangement joined TRBV4-1 to TRBJ2-1, with TRBD2 identical over 9 junction bases. The DNA reads TGCGCCAGCAGCCCCGAGTCCCAGCGGGAGGCGGGTGAGCAGTTCTTC. It encodes CASSPESQREAGEQFF.